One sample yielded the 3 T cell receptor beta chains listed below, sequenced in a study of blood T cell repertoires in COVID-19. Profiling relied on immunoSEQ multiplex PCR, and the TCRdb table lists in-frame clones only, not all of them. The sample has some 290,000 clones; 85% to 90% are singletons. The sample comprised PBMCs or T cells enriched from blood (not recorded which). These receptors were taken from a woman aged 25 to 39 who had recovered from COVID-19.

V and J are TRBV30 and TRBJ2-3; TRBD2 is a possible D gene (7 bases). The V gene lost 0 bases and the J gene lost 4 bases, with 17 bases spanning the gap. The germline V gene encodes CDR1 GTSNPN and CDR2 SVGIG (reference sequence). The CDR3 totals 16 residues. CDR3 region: CAWSVLSAGAADTQYF. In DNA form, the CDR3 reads TGTGCCTGGAGTGTACTTTCTGCGGGGGCGGCAGATACGCAGTATTTT.

The CDR3 here is CAINRPGYQPQHF. The CDR3 DNA sequence: TGTGCCATCAATAGGCCAGGGTATCAGCCCCAGCATTTT. The V call is TRBV28, the J call TRBJ1-5; D is possibly TRBD1 (5 bases). The CDR3 extends over 13 amino acids. Trimming removed 10 bases at V and 5 bases at J, with 15 bases between. From germline, CDR1 is MDHEN and CDR2 SYDVKM.

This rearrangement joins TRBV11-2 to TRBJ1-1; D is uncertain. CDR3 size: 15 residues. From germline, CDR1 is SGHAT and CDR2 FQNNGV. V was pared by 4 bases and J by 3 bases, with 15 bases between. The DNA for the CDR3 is TGTGCCAGCAGCTCGGAGAGGGTGGGTGACACTGAAGCTTTCTTT. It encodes CASSSERVGDTEAFF.